The clone carrying this TCR beta chain has more than one count but fewer than ten. Its antigen remains unidentified. The study enrolled ophthalmopathy donors with moderate-to-severe activity, CAS ≥3, NOSPECS ≥4 and duration under 3 months. This specimen belongs to a study of Graves' ophthalmopathy and Graves' hyperthyroidism. Study summary: Peripheral blood was gathered at the point of initial diagnosis, before any treatment started.

RNA served as the template for amplifying TCR beta CDR3 regions. An initial RT-PCR round employing HTBI primers preceded a second-round multiplex PCR. TCRdb ran MiXCR on the multiplex PCR reads and lists one entry per CDR3 protein. The data show 200,000 to 250,000 distinct CDR3 sequences, less than 55% seen once. Notes on the study in general: Ophthalmopathy could be told apart from stable hyperthyroidism by a 13-signature model (about 89% sensitivity, approximately 81% specificity). Ophthalmopathy progression was predicted by the model at less than 71% sensitivity and 72% to 75% specificity.

Germline CDR1 is SGDLS and CDR2 is YYNGEE. Trimming stripped 2 bases from V and 0 bases from J, with 8 bases between. The CDR3 has 14 residues. This TCR came from an adult man with Graves' ophthalmopathy. The chain has TRBV9 and TRBJ1-1; D remains unclear. Specimen: peripheral blood. The CDR3 is CASSVGDMNTEAFF. The CDR3 DNA follows: TGTGCCAGCAGCGTTGGGGATATGAACACTGAAGCTTTCTTT. The entire variable domain, with the rest obtained from reference TRBV9 and TRBJ1-1, is as follows: DSGVTQTPKHLITATGQRVTLRCSPRSGDLSVYWYQQSLDQGLQFLIQYYNGEERAKGNILERFSAQQFPDLHSELNLSSLELGDSALYFCASSVGDMNTEAFFGQGTRLTVV.